Listed below are T cell receptor beta chains from one sample, sequenced in a study of identical twins. MiXCR was run by TCRdb on the 5' RACE reads, yielding one entry per CDR3 protein. Among about 280,000 distinct CDR3 sequences, 6.5% to 9.5% were seen once, and the ten largest hold roughly 2%. This sample also appeared in a second study, on yellow fever vaccine responses in identical twins.

The sequenced sample was memory (CD45RO+) T cells sorted from blood. Source of these receptors: a woman aged 18-30 years in good health. Both conserved end residues are part of each CDR3. The D gene is left open where the match is weak. Size values are once, few and many counts, or a class for expanded clones, and some rows have none.

v_gene	abundance	j_gene	len	d_gene	CDR3nt	CDR3aa
TRBV11-2	few	TRBJ2-7	15	-	TGTGCCAGCAGCTTACAAAGTCCAGGGTCCTACGAGCAGTACTTC	CASSLQSPGSYEQYF
TRBV3-1	-	TRBJ2-1	16	TRBD2	TGTGCCAGCAGCCAAGGATTAGTAGCGGGAATTTTCGAGCAGTTCTTC	CASSQGLVAGIFEQFF
TRBV5-1	few	TRBJ1-3	18	TRBD1	TGCGCCAGCAGCTTGGGTACAGGGGTAGGCCCCTCTGGAAACACCATATATTTT	CASSLGTGVGPSGNTIYF
TRBV5-1	-	TRBJ1-4	14	-	TGCGCCAGCAGCGGCAGACCAACTAATGAAAAACTGTTTTTT	CASSGRPTNEKLFF
TRBV28	many	TRBJ2-1	16	-	TGTGCCAGCAGTCCACCGGGACAACCGGTTAAGAATGAGCAGTTCTTC	CASSPPGQPVKNEQFF
TRBV6-5	few	TRBJ2-3	15	-	TGTGCCAGCAGTTACTCTAAAGGGGGGTCAGATACGCAGTATTTT	CASSYSKGGSDTQYF
TRBV6-5	many	TRBJ2-1	16	-	TGTGCCAGCAGTTACTCCCAGGGGATCGCAGGCAATGAGCAGTTCTTC	CASSYSQGIAGNEQFF
TRBV15	many	TRBJ1-5	14	-	TGTGCCACCAGCAGAGATCTCGGCAATCAGCCCCAGCATTTT	CATSRDLGNQPQHF
TRBV3-1	-	TRBJ2-4	14	-	TGTGCCAGCAGCCAAGATGGCCGGGAAAACATTCAGTACTTC	CASSQDGRENIQYF
TRBV3-1	many	TRBJ2-3	16	-	TGTGCCAGCAGCCAAGATTCCGGACACGGCACAGATACGCAGTATTTT	CASSQDSGHGTDTQYF
TRBV5-1	many	TRBJ2-7	13	-	TGCGCCAGCAGCTTGGGACCGACCTACGAGCAGTACTTC	CASSLGPTYEQYF
TRBV29-1	few	TRBJ1-2	12	-	TGCAGCGTTGCAGACAGAAACTATGGCTACACCTTC	CSVADRNYGYTF
TRBV4-1	many	TRBJ1-1	15	-	TGCGCCAGCAGCCAAGAGGTTGGGGGGAACACTGAAGCTTTCTTT	CASSQEVGGNTEAFF
TRBV23-1	-	TRBJ1-2	14	-	TGCGCCAGCAGTCCCCTGACGGCTAACTATGGCTACACCTTC	CASSPLTANYGYTF
TRBV29-1	many	TRBJ2-1	12	TRBD1	TGCAGCGTGGGTGGGACAGTCGGTGAGCAGTTCTTC	CSVGGTVGEQFF